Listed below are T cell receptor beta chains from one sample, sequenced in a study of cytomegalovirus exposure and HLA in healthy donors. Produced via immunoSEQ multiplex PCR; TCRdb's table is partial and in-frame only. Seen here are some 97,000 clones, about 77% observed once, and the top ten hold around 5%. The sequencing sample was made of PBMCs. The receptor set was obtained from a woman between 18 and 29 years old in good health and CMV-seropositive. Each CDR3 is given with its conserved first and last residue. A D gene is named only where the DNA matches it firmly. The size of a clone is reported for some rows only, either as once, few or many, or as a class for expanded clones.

TGTGCCAGCAGCCAAGGGGCGGGAACCTACGAGCAGTACTTC,CASSQGAGTYEQYF,-,-,TRBV4-2,TRBJ2-7
TGCGCCAGCAGCCAGAACAGGGTTCATGAGCAGTTCTTC,CASSQNRVHEQFF,-,-,TRBV4-1,TRBJ2-1
TGTGCCAGCAGTTTCGGGACAGAGCTGGATGGCTACACCTTC,CASSFGTELDGYTF,-,TRBD1,TRBV27,TRBJ1-2
TGTGCCAGCAGCCAAGATCGAGACAGCCCAACTAATGAAAAACTGTTTTTT,CASSQDRDSPTNEKLFF,-,-,TRBV4-2,TRBJ1-4
TGCGCCAGCAGCCAGCCGACCCGGAGAGATACGCAGTATTTT,CASSQPTRRDTQYF,-,-,TRBV4-1,TRBJ2-3
TGTGCCAGCAGCGTAGGAACGATTGGGAGGGAAGGTGCTTTCTTT,CASSVGTIGREGAFF,few,-,TRBV9,TRBJ1-1
TGCGCCAGCAGCCAAGATCAGGGTCCCTCCTACGAGCAGTACTTC,CASSQDQGPSYEQYF,-,-,TRBV4-1,TRBJ2-7
TGTGCCATCTGGCAGGGACCGGGGGGAATCGAGCAGTACTTC,CAIWQGPGGIEQYF,-,TRBD2,TRBV10-3,TRBJ2-7
TGTGCCAGCAGTGAAGCTGGGACTCCATATGGCTACACCTTC,CASSEAGTPYGYTF,-,-,TRBV2,TRBJ1-2
TGTGCCAGCAGCTACACTAGCGGGAGCTCCTACGAGCAGTACTTC,CASSYTSGSSYEQYF,-,TRBD2,TRBV27,TRBJ2-7
TGTGCCAGCAAAGGAAACGGAGAGGCTTTCTTT,CASKGNGEAFF,-,-,TRBV27,TRBJ1-1
TGTGTCAGCAGCCGAGGACTAGCGGGAGGCATCCAAGAGACCCAGTACTTC,CVSSRGLAGGIQETQYF,-,TRBD2,TRBV5-4,TRBJ2-5
TGTGCCAGCAGCTTAGCCCGTATATACACAGATACGCAGTATTTT,CASSLARIYTDTQYF,-,-,TRBV7-2,TRBJ2-3
TGTGCTAGTGGTTCCATCGTACTGACAGGGACGGTAACCTCAACATCGAACACCGGGGAGCTGTTTTTT,CASGSIVLTGTVTSTSNTGELFF,-,TRBD1,TRBV12-5,TRBJ2-2
TGTGCCAGCCGCTACGGGGGTGATGAGCAGTTCTTC,CASRYGGDEQFF,-,-,TRBV2,TRBJ2-1
TGTGCCAGCAGCCAGAGACTAGCGGAGGTCCAGTACTTC,CASSQRLAEVQYF,-,TRBD2,TRBV5-6,TRBJ2-7
TGTGCCAGCAGTACAGGGTACGAGCAGTACTTC,CASSTGYEQYF,-,-,TRBV28,TRBJ2-7
TGTGCCAGCAGTTTGGACTTCATCAATCAGCCCCAGCATTTT,CASSLDFINQPQHF,-,-,TRBV5-4,TRBJ1-5
TGTGCCAGCAGTCCGACAGGGAATGAGCAGTTCTTC,CASSPTGNEQFF,-,TRBD1,TRBV28,TRBJ2-1
TGTGCCAGCAGCGTATCAGGGGCTGGAACCACCGGGGAGCTGTTTTTT,CASSVSGAGTTGELFF,-,-,TRBV9,TRBJ2-2
TGTGCCAGCAGCCGGAGATTAGCGGGAGTCTCCGAGCAGTACTTC,CASSRRLAGVSEQYF,once,TRBD2,TRBV5-4,TRBJ2-7
TGTGCCAGCAGCAGGTTGGGGGCGCCGGAAAAACTGTTTTTT,CASSRLGAPEKLFF,few,-,TRBV7-9,TRBJ1-4
TGTGCCAGCAGCGACGGACAGCTTAATTCACCCCTCCACTTT,CASSDGQLNSPLHF,-,-,TRBV6-4,TRBJ1-6
TGTGCCAGCAGCTCCAGTCCCGGGACAAATGGCTACACCTTC,CASSSSPGTNGYTF,-,-,TRBV7-2,TRBJ1-2
TGTGCCAGCAGCTTTCTCGGGGGGCCTTACAATGAGCAGTTCTTC,CASSFLGGPYNEQFF,-,-,TRBV7-3,TRBJ2-1
TGTGCCAGCAGCCCTGCTATCTACGAGCAGTACTTC,CASSPAIYEQYF,few,-,TRBV7-2,TRBJ2-7
TGTGCCACCAGCAGAAGTAGAGACCAAGAGACCCAGTACTTC,CATSRSRDQETQYF,-,-,TRBV15,TRBJ2-5
TGCGCCAGCAGCTCTATGGCTAGCGGCGAGCAGTACTTC,CASSSMASGEQYF,-,TRBD2,TRBV5-1,TRBJ2-7
TGTGCCAGCAGCTTCAGCTCTGGGGCCAACGTCCTGACTTTC,CASSFSSGANVLTF,-,-,TRBV5-6,TRBJ2-6
TGTGCCAGCAGCAAAGGGACACCCAACGTCCTGACTTTC,CASSKGTPNVLTF,few,-,TRBV14,TRBJ2-6
TGTGCCAGCAGCCACGGGATGAAGCCCGGGGAGCTGTTTTTT,CASSHGMKPGELFF,-,-,TRBV11-1,TRBJ2-2
TGCGCCAGCAGCTACGGACAGCCCGGGGAGCTGTTTTTT,CASSYGQPGELFF,-,-,TRBV5-1,TRBJ2-2
TGTGCCAGCAGCCAAGGACTAGCGGGAGGCAACACAGATACGCAGTATTTT,CASSQGLAGGNTDTQYF,-,TRBD2,TRBV7-7,TRBJ2-3
TGTGCCAGCAGCCCCTCCGACAGGCACGAGCAGTTCTTC,CASSPSDRHEQFF,once,-,TRBV9,TRBJ2-1
TGTGCCAGCAGTCCCATTCCGGGCGGAGGATCCTACGAGCAGTACTTC,CASSPIPGGGSYEQYF,-,-,TRBV28,TRBJ2-7
TGTGCCAGTAGAAATACGGGGGCGGGGGCGACTGAAGCTTTCTTT,CASRNTGAGATEAFF,medium-sized,-,TRBV19,TRBJ1-1
TGTGCCAGCAGCCCCCAGGTTAGAACACGCCCCTACGAGCAGTACTTC,CASSPQVRTRPYEQYF,-,-,TRBV28,TRBJ2-7
TGTGCCAGCAGCCCGGGACAGACTAACACTGAAGCTTTCTTT,CASSPGQTNTEAFF,-,TRBD1,TRBV11-2,TRBJ1-1
TGTGCCATCAGTGAATTAGTTGGGCAGGGGGAAGCTTTCTTT,CAISELVGQGEAFF,-,-,TRBV10-3,TRBJ1-1
TGTGCCAGCAGTGTTCAGGGGGTCAGAGAGACCCAGTACTTC,CASSVQGVRETQYF,-,TRBD1,TRBV2,TRBJ2-5
TGTGCCAGCAGTCTAACACGGACTAGCGGGAGGGCGGACTACGAGCAGTACTTC,CASSLTRTSGRADYEQYF,-,TRBD2,TRBV27,TRBJ2-7
TGTGCCTGGAGTGAGGGGACAGGGAAAGGAGAGCAGTACTTC,CAWSEGTGKGEQYF,once,TRBD1,TRBV30,TRBJ2-7
TGTGCCAGCAGTTACGTGGCTAGCGGTGGATCGCAGTATTTT,CASSYVASGGSQYF,-,TRBD2,TRBV6-5,TRBJ2-3
TGTGCCAGCAGCTTAGGAAGGACTAGCGAAGGCCACGGCGAGCAGTACTTC,CASSLGRTSEGHGEQYF,-,TRBD2,TRBV11-3,TRBJ2-7
TGTGCCTGGGGACTAGCGGGGAATGAGCAGTTCTTC,CAWGLAGNEQFF,-,TRBD2,TRBV30,TRBJ2-1
TGTGCCTGGAATCCGGGACAGGAACCCTACGAGCAGTACTTC,CAWNPGQEPYEQYF,few,TRBD1,TRBV30,TRBJ2-7
TGTGCCAGCAGCCAACGACAGGGGGACCAAGAGACCCAGTACTTC,CASSQRQGDQETQYF,few,TRBD1,TRBV4-2,TRBJ2-5
TGTGCCAGCAGCGTAGGGGAGGGAAGTGGCTACACCTTC,CASSVGEGSGYTF,-,-,TRBV9,TRBJ1-2
TGTGCCAGCAGCCAGGAGGCTCCGTGGGACAAAAACATTCAGTACTTC,CASSQEAPWDKNIQYF,once,-,TRBV4-2,TRBJ2-4
TGTGCCTGGAGTGCGAAACAGGGGAGTCGGGAGCAGTACTTC,CAWSAKQGSREQYF,-,TRBD1,TRBV30,TRBJ2-7
TGTGCCAGCAGCGGTTGGACAGGCTACGAGCAGTACTTC,CASSGWTGYEQYF,few,TRBD1,TRBV7-2,TRBJ2-7
TGTGCCAGTAGTATTCTGCCAGGCGAGCAGTACTTC,CASSILPGEQYF,-,-,TRBV19,TRBJ2-7